This T cell receptor beta chain was found in a study of blood T cells in healthy people across ages. Across the whole study: About one barcoded beta molecule was captured per two T cells (by template switching). General observations from the study: There were more naive CD4+ cells and higher diversity in long-lived donors than in aged donors.

Comment on this clonotype: No antigen is known for it.

Using a J-beta primer mix together with a sample-barcoded 5' primer, a second PCR was run for about 6 to 11 cycles. Carrying 12 random nucleotides, a template-switch adaptor labeled each individual cDNA molecule. In TCRdb, the 5' RACE reads were re-called with MiXCR into one record per CDR3 protein. The data contain about 720,000 distinct CDR3 sequences, about a fifth of them seen just once; the ten biggest clones take up roughly 22%. The V end lost 4 bases, the J end lost 3 bases, and 15 bases lay between the germline ends. The CDR3 has 15 residues. The donors, all healthy, were Caucasians living in Russia, aged roughly 6 to 100.

Sequencing used blood. This clonotype originated in a man aged 70 or older in good health. The chain joins TRBV12-3 or TRBV12-4 to TRBJ1-2, with D tentatively TRBD1 (6 bases). For the CDR3, the DNA is TGTGCCAGCAGTTCCGGGACATTGTCACACTATGGCTACACCTTC. It is translated as CASSSGTLSHYGYTF.